Shown below are 30 T cell receptor beta chains from a single sample sequenced in a study of control samples from healthy donors and cancer patients. Sequencing used immunoSEQ multiplex PCR; TCRdb keeps in-frame clones, though not all of them. The sample yields about 44,000 clones, around 87% seen once. Material: PBMCs. The receptors here all came from a woman aged 60 to 75 with lung cancer.

V is TRBV5-1 and J is TRBJ1-3; D remains unclear. The germline V and J ends were trimmed by 0 bases and 0 bases, with 4 bases remaining between them. This CDR3 has 14 amino acids. Per the germline V gene, CDR1 is SGHRS and CDR2 is YFSETQ. The chain's CDR3 is CASSLGSSGNTIYF. CDR3 nucleotide sequence: TGCGCCAGCAGCTTGGGCAGCTCTGGAAACACCATATATTTT.

CDR3 sequence (DNA): TGTGCCAGCAGCACCGGCGAACGGCTAGCGGGAGAAGGGGCAGATACGCAGTATTTT. Protein product: CASSTGERLAGEGADTQYF. The chain combines TRBV9 with TRBJ2-3; the match to TRBD2 covers 10 bases. This CDR3 comprises 19 residues. The germline CDR1 and CDR2 sequences are SGDLS and YYNGEE. J was trimmed by 4 bases and V by 4 bases; bases with no gene match: 18. The full variable domain, rest sourced from reference TRBV9 and TRBJ2-3, is DSGVTQTPKHLITATGQRVTLRCSPRSGDLSVYWYQQSLDQGLQFLIQYYNGEERAKGNILERFSAQQFPDLHSELNLSSLELGDSALYFCASSTGERLAGEGADTQYFGPGTRLTVL.

The rearrangement joins TRBV28 to TRBJ2-5; D perhaps matches TRBD1 (6 bases). Trimming took off 6 bases at V and 2 bases at J, with 19 bases between the two ends. Germline V gene data show CDR1 as MDHEN and CDR2 as SYDVKM. CDR3 length: 16 residues. Here the CDR3 reads CASSQTWTVGQETQYF. CDR3 DNA: TGTGCCAGCAGCCAAACATGGACAGTTGGACAAGAGACCCAGTACTTC.

V usage is TRBV2 and J usage is TRBJ1-1, with D possibly matching TRBD1 (6 bases). V was pared by 8 bases and J by 0 bases, with 10 bases between. This CDR3 has 13 amino acids. Germline V gene data show CDR1 as SNHLY and CDR2 as FYNNEI. In nucleotides, the CDR3 is TGTGCCAGCCTAGGACAGCTGAACACTGAAGCTTTCTTT. It is translated as CASLGQLNTEAFF.

J is TRBJ2-5 and V is TRBV19; tentative D call: TRBD1 (5 bases). There are 16 residues in the CDR3. Trimming removed 3 bases at V and 0 bases at J, with 14 bases between. The germline V gene has CDR1 LNHDA and CDR2 SQIVND (reference sequence). The CDR3 nucleotides are TGTGCCAGTAGTATGTTCCGAGACAGCAACCAAGAGACCCAGTACTTC. Amino acid sequence: CASSMFRDSNQETQYF.

The rearrangement uses TRBV5-1 and TRBJ2-1; TRBD1 is a possible D gene (5 bases). Looked up from germline, CDR1 is SGHRS and CDR2 is YFSETQ. The CDR3 has 12 amino acids. V was shortened by 6 bases and J by 9 bases, with 13 bases between the two germline ends. This CDR3 is CASTPGFGEQFF. The CDR3 DNA follows: TGCGCCAGCACCCCAGGGTTTGGTGAGCAGTTCTTC.

The chain is built from TRBV11-2 and TRBJ2-1; no clear D. Germline assignment: CDR1 SGHAT and CDR2 FQNNGV. The V gene lost 4 bases and the J gene lost 5 bases, with 12 bases spanning the gap. The CDR3 has 14 residues. The CDR3 DNA is TGTGCCAGCAGCTCTCCTACGCGTCACAATGAGCAGTTCTTC. This gives the protein CASSSPTRHNEQFF.

The V and J genes are TRBV7-2 and TRBJ2-3; no firm D call. V was trimmed by 1 base and J by 3 bases, leaving 5 bases between them. CDR1 is SGHTA and CDR2 is FQGNSA in the germline V gene. There are 13 residues in the CDR3. In DNA form, the CDR3 reads TGTGCCAGCAGCTTAGAGTGGACAGATACGCAGTATTTT. Translation: CASSLEWTDTQYF. Full variable domain (rest looked up from reference TRBV7-2 and TRBJ2-3): GAGVSQSPSNKVTEKGKDVELRCDPISGHTALYWYRQSLGQGLEFLIYFQGNSAPDKSGLPSDRFSAERTGGSVSTLTIQRTQQEDSAVYLCASSLEWTDTQYFGPGTRLTVL.

The rearrangement links TRBV3-1 (or the pseudogene TRBV3-2) to TRBJ2-1, with 9 bases that match TRBD2. CDR3 size: 15 residues. Germline V gene sequence: CDR1 LGHDT, CDR2 YNNKEL (reference sequence). V lost 4 bases, J lost 6 bases, and 7 bases stayed unmatched. In DNA, the CDR3 is TGTGCCAGCAGCCCCGGGACTAGCCTTTCCAATGAGCAGTTCTTC. Translation: CASSPGTSLSNEQFF.

This chain uses TRBV20-1 with TRBJ2-1; D is possibly TRBD1 or TRBD2 (5 bases each). CDR1 and CDR2 (germline): DFQATT, SNEGSKA (reference sequence). Trimming took off 3 bases at V and 8 bases at J, with 17 bases between the two ends. This CDR3 is 14 amino acids long. CDR3 amino acids: CSASNGTGWDEQFF. Here the CDR3 DNA reads TGCAGTGCTAGTAATGGGACGGGTTGGGATGAGCAGTTCTTC.

This clone was counted a single time. V and J are TRBV29-1 and TRBJ2-3; D gene uncertain. The V and J ends lost 0 bases and 0 bases respectively, with 7 bases between them. The CDR3 consists of 14 residues. Germline V lookup: CDR1 SQVTM, CDR2 ANQGSEA. The CDR3 coding sequence is TGCAGCGTTGAAGACAGACCTAGCACAGATACGCAGTATTTT. This translates into CSVEDRPSTDTQYF.

The rearrangement links TRBV6-5 to TRBJ2-7, with D possibly TRBD1 on 7 matching bases. The assigned J gene may be wrong: the sequence end matches TRBJ2-5 better. This CDR3 region has 15 residues. Germline loops: CDR1 MNHEY, CDR2 SVGAGI. The CDR3 loop reads CASRPGRGAVKTQYF. In nucleotides, the CDR3 is TGTGCCAGCAGACCCGGCAGGGGGGCCGTAAAGACCCAGTACTTC.

This clone was counted a single time. CDR3 amino acids: CAWSWGTDTQYF. The CDR3 DNA reads TGTGCCTGGAGTTGGGGCACAGATACGCAGTATTTT. The chain recombines TRBV30 with TRBJ2-3, with no clear D. Trimming cost V 2 bases and J 1 base, with 4 bases left between them. In germline, CDR1 is GTSNPN, CDR2 SVGIG (reference sequence). The CDR3 spans 12 residues.

This sequence joins TRBV18 and TRBJ1-1; D is unresolved. V was clipped by 4 bases and J by 0 bases, with 9 bases between them. There are 14 residues in the CDR3. Germline V gene lookup returns CDR1 KGHSH and CDR2 LQKENI. The CDR3 region is CASSLFGMNTEAFF. CDR3 DNA: TGTGCCAGCTCACTTTTTGGTATGAACACTGAAGCTTTCTTT. Based on the CDR3 plus reference TRBV18 and TRBJ1-1, the full variable domain is NAGVMQNPRHLVRRRGQEARLRCSPMKGHSHVYWYRQLPEEGLKFMVYLQKENIIDESGMPKERFSAEFPKEGPSILRIQQVVRGDSAAYFCASSLFGMNTEAFFGQGTRLTVV.

V is TRBV12-5 and J is TRBJ1-3; no reliable D call. This CDR3 region has 15 residues. CDR1 LGHNT and CDR2 FRNRAP come from the germline V gene. Trimming removed 1 base from V and 0 bases from J, with 7 bases in between. The CDR3 DNA follows: TGTGCTAGTGGTTTGGACAGCTCCTCTGGAAACACCATATATTTT. This gives the protein CASGLDSSSGNTIYF.

The rearrangement uses TRBV29-1 and TRBJ2-1, with 13 bases identical to TRBD2. This CDR3 contains 15 residues. Germline-derived CDR1 and CDR2 are SQVTM and ANQGSEA. With 5 bases clipped from V and 5 bases from J, the junction kept 6 bases outside the gene matches. The CDR3 coding sequence is TGCAGCGTTAACCCTACTAGCGGGAGGGACAATGAGCAGTTCTTC. Its translation is CSVNPTSGRDNEQFF.

Only one count was recorded for this clone. J is TRBJ1-5 and V is TRBV11-2; unclear D gene. This CDR3 has 14 amino acids. V shed 0 bases and J shed 7 bases, with 10 bases lying between them. Per germline, CDR1 SGHAT and CDR2 FQNNGV. The DNA for the CDR3 is TGTGCCAGCAGCTTAGATGGGGTACGCCAGCCCCAGCATTTT. Its protein is CASSLDGVRQPQHF.

This rearrangement joins TRBV24-1 to TRBJ2-2; D is perhaps TRBD2 (6 bases). Deletions cut 9 bases from V and 2 bases from J, with 9 bases between. The CDR3 is 13 residues long. Germline lookup yields CDR1 KGHDR and CDR2 SFDVKD. In nucleotides, the CDR3 is TGTGCCACCGAGGGAGGAAACACCGGGGAGCTGTTTTTT. Translation gives CATEGGNTGELFF.

The table lists this clone with a few counts. The rearrangement uses TRBV19 and TRBJ1-5; 7 bases line up with TRBD1. Germline V lookup: CDR1 LNHDA, CDR2 SQIVND (reference sequence). The CDR3 has 15 amino acids. The V and J ends lost 7 bases and 2 bases, in that order; junction bases with no gene match: 8. The CDR3: CASTLSGTGNQPQHF. The CDR3 DNA reads TGTGCCAGTACACTGTCCGGGACAGGCAATCAGCCCCAGCATTTT.

The CDR3 protein is CASRSNSYEQYF. The CDR3, as DNA: TGTGCCAGCAGATCCAATTCCTACGAGCAGTACTTC. This sequence joins TRBV28 and TRBJ2-7; D gene ambiguous. V dropped 6 bases and J dropped 1 base, with 7 bases sitting between them. In germline, CDR1 is MDHEN, CDR2 SYDVKM. The CDR3 sequence is 12 residues long.

This clone was seen just once. Here the CDR3 reads CASTSPPVNTEAFF. Here the CDR3 DNA reads TGTGCCAGCACCTCCCCCCCGGTTAACACTGAAGCTTTCTTT. V usage is TRBV2 and J usage is TRBJ1-1, with D unclear. Trimming removed 7 bases from V and 2 bases from J, with 14 bases in between. This CDR3 region has 14 residues. Germline V gene sequence: CDR1 SNHLY, CDR2 FYNNEI.

The chain is built from TRBV4-3 and TRBJ2-3; 8 bases match TRBD2. CDR1 and CDR2 from the germline V gene are LGHNA and YSLEER. The ends lost 0 bases at V and 1 base at J; junction bases unmatched: 3. CDR3 length: 16 amino acids. For the CDR3, the DNA is TGCGCCAGCAGCCAAGACACTAGCGGACGCACAGATACGCAGTATTTT. Protein sequence: CASSQDTSGRTDTQYF.

This clone was detected a few times. V gene TRBV9 combines with J gene TRBJ1-3; D gene ambiguous. The CDR3 consists of 13 residues. The germline V gene has CDR1 SGDLS and CDR2 YYNGEE. Trimming cost V 7 bases and J 0 bases, with 8 bases left between them. The CDR3 loop reads CASGPLSGNTIYF. The CDR3 region has the DNA TGTGCCAGCGGCCCCCTCTCTGGAAACACCATATATTTT.

The gene calls are TRBV12-3 or TRBV12-4 and TRBJ1-1; a possible D gene is TRBD1 (6 bases). The CDR3 covers 13 residues. The ends were cut back, 6 bases at V and 4 bases at J, with 12 bases in the middle. CDR3 loop: CASSPRGITEAFF. The CDR3 DNA is TGTGCCAGCAGCCCAAGGGGGATCACTGAAGCTTTCTTT.

This clone was picked up a small number of times. The V and J genes are TRBV4-1 and TRBJ2-7, with D possibly being TRBD2 (6 bases). The ends were cut back, 0 bases at V and 6 bases at J, with 18 bases in the middle. Germline V lookup: CDR1 MGHRA, CDR2 YSYEKL. The CDR3 contains 16 residues. The CDR3 sequence is CASSQDPRTDGGEQYF. The CDR3 region has the DNA TGCGCCAGCAGCCAAGATCCCCGGACCGACGGGGGCGAGCAGTACTTC.

The V and J genes are TRBV24-1 and TRBJ1-2, with 10 bases identical to TRBD1. V dropped 9 bases and J dropped 4; count of bases not matched to a gene: 16. This CDR3 comprises 17 residues. Germline loops: CDR1 KGHDR, CDR2 SFDVKD. As DNA, the CDR3 is TGTGCCACCGCCGGTTTGGACAGGGGGTCCTACGGCTATGGCTACACCTTC. Protein sequence: CATAGLDRGSYGYGYTF.

The gene calls are TRBV7-9 and TRBJ1-1; D is uncertain. From germline, CDR1 is SEHNR and CDR2 FQNEAQ (reference sequence). The V end was cut by 1 base, the J end by 1 base, with 10 bases between. The CDR3 loop spans 15 amino acids. CDR3 DNA sequence: TGTGCCAGCAGCTTAGGGTCGGCAGGGAACACTGAAGCTTTCTTT. Translating gives CASSLGSAGNTEAFF.

With regard to this clone: The sample contains more than one DNA sequence encoding this CDR3. The genes are TRBV19 and TRBJ1-6, with D possibly TRBD1 on 5 matching bases. Germline V gene data show CDR1 as LNHDA and CDR2 as SQIVND (reference sequence). V lost 3 bases and J 1 base, leaving 13 bases between the germline ends. The CDR3 has 17 residues. The CDR3 reads CASSMQGHLSYNSPLHF. In DNA form, the CDR3 reads TGTGCCAGTAGTATGCAGGGTCATCTTTCCTATAATTCACCCCTCCACTTT. Full variable domain (missing parts from reference TRBV19 and TRBJ1-6): DGGITQSPKYLFRKEGQNVTLSCEQNLNHDAMYWYRQDPGQGLRLIYYSQIVNDFQKGDIAEGYSVSREKKESFPLTVTSAQKNPTAFYLCASSMQGHLSYNSPLHFGNGTRLTVT.

V gene TRBV4-3 combines with J gene TRBJ1-1, with 8 bases matching TRBD1. Unmatched junction bases numbered 6, after V lost 0 bases and J lost 3 bases. The CDR3 sequence is 16 residues long. Germline V gives CDR1 LGHNA, CDR2 YSLEER. In DNA form, the CDR3 reads TGCGCCAGCAGCCAAGAATCGTGGGGACAGGACACTGAAGCTTTCTTT. Amino acids: CASSQESWGQDTEAFF.

V is TRBV6-5 and J is TRBJ1-1; D not certain. The V end lost 6 bases, the J end lost 4 bases, and 15 bases lay between the germline ends. This CDR3 contains 14 residues. The V gene's germline CDR1 is MNHEY and CDR2 SVGAGI. CDR3 region: CASRPDLWGTEAFF. CDR3 DNA: TGTGCCAGCAGGCCAGATTTGTGGGGCACTGAAGCTTTCTTT.